This is a list of T cell receptor beta chains from one sample in a study of blood T cell repertoires in COVID-19. Profiled with immunoSEQ multiplex PCR; TCRdb holds only in-frame clones, not every one. The table lists roughly 410,000 clones, about 90% of them singletons. The sequenced sample consisted of peripheral blood. The origin of the receptors is a woman aged 60 to 75 with COVID-19, enrolled during active disease. Each CDR3 is given with its conserved first and last residue. The order of the fields is J gene, CDR3 length, V gene, CDR3 protein.

>TRBJ1-5|13|TRBV9
CASSALPGQPQHF
>TRBJ2-1|13|TRBV10-3
CATARGANNEQFF
>TRBJ1-2|15|TRBV9
CASSVGVTVTGGYTF
>TRBJ2-7|15|TRBV6-2/TRBV6-3
CASSRQGQGFGEQYF
>TRBJ1-2|16|TRBV19
CASSIEGQGQRYGYTF
>TRBJ1-1|17|TRBV30
CAWSVLMGRGLNTEAFF
>TRBJ2-5|12|TRBV9
CASSVEGFGQYF
>TRBJ2-6|17|TRBV5-1
CASTKDRGLSGANVLTF
>TRBJ2-7|13|TRBV6-5
CASRPGQVYEQYF
>TRBJ2-5|14|TRBV5-1
CASSLAAYRETQYF
>TRBJ1-2|13|TRBV14
CASSQDRHHGYTF
>TRBJ2-2|16|TRBV9
CASSAPHMVNTGELFF
>TRBJ2-5|15|TRBV5-1
CASSLVPRAQETQYF
>TRBJ1-1|14|TRBV7-2
CASRQGQGSAEAFF
>TRBJ1-1|14|TRBV19
CASSAGTQNTEAFF
>TRBJ2-6|21|TRBV21-1
CASSKALGGTSVNSGANVLTF
>TRBJ1-1|16|TRBV18
CASSPQAGGSVNEAFF
>TRBJ1-1|13|TRBV28
CASSYQGNTEAFF
>TRBJ1-3|14|TRBV19
CASSTTGGGNTIYF
>TRBJ2-7|14|TRBV7-8
CASSPRGPSYEQYF
>TRBJ2-2|15|TRBV2
CASKSQTGDTGELFF
>TRBJ2-5|15|TRBV5-4
CASSPSATLSETQYF